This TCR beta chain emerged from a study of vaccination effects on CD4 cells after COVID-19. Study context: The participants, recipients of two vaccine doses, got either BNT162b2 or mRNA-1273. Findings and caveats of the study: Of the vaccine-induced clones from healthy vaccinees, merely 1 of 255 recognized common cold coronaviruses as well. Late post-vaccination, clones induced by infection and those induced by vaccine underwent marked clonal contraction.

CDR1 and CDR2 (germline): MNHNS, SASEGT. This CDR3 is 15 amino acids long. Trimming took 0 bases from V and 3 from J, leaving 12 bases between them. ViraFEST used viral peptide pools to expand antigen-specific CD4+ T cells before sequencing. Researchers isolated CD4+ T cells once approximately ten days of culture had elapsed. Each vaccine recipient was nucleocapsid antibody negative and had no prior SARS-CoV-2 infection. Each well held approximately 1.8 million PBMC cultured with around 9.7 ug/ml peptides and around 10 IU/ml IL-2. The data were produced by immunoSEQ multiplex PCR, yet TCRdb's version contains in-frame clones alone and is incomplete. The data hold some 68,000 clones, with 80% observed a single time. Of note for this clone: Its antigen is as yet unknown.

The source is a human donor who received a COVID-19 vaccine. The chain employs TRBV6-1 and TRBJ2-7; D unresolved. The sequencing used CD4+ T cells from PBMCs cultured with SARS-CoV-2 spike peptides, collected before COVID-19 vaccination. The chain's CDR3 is CASSEAYMGLYEQYV. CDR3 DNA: TGTGCCAGCAGTGAAGCATATATGGGTCTCTACGAGCAGTACGTC.